The 11 T cell receptor beta chains in this list originate from one sample, sequenced in a study of read filtering for tumor transcriptome and immune sequencing. Molecular barcoded adaptors covering alpha/delta and beta/gamma chains were used on approximately 400 ng RNA. TCRdb processed the reads anew with MiXCR; each CDR3 protein has one entry. This sample has fewer than 100,000 distinct CDR3 sequences, with around an eighth found just once. Sequences were obtained from a population of CD138-negative cells sorted from bone marrow. These TCRs come from a donor aged 40 or over with multiple myeloma.

This clonotype was counted many times. The chain has TRBV3-1 and TRBJ1-1; D is unresolved. Trimming pared 0 bases from V and 10 bases from J, leaving 12 bases between. CDR3 length: 13 amino acids. CDR1 is LGHDT, CDR2 YNNKEL, per germline (reference sequence). CDR3 bases: TGTGCCAGCAGCCAAGACACCCTTGGTACAGCTTTCTTT. This encodes CASSQDTLGTAFF. Full variable domain (rest looked up from reference TRBV3-1 and TRBJ1-1): DTAVSQTPKYLVTQMGNDKSIKCEQNLGHDTMYWYKQDSKKFLKIMFSYNNKELIINETVPNRFSPKSPDKAHLNLHINSLELGDSAVYFCASSQDTLGTAFFGQGTRLTVV.

In its sample, this clonotype was seen many times. The CDR3 DNA sequence: TGTGCCAGCACGACACTCGCTCAAGAGACCCAGTACTTC. It encodes CASTTLAQETQYF. The chain links TRBV6-5 to TRBJ2-5, with unresolved D. Between the trimmed V and J ends, which lost 7 bases and 2 bases, there was a span of 11 bases. Germline values: CDR1 MNHEY, CDR2 SVGAGI. This CDR3 has 13 amino acids.

Turning to this clonotype: Relative to the germline gene, one junction end is altered; a read error may explain this. The chain joins TRBV29-1 to TRBJ1-1, with a possible D match to TRBD1 (5 bases). The CDR3 totals 11 residues. Germline loops: CDR1 SQVTM, CDR2 ANQGSEA. The CDR3 region has the DNA TGCAGCGCACAGGAGAACACTGAGGCTTTCTTT. This codes for CSAQENTEAFF.

This clonotype was counted ten times or more. The CDR3 region is CASSYFGSGPSATEAFF. CDR3 nucleotide sequence: TGTGCCAGCAGTTACTTCGGGTCGGGGCCGTCGGCCACTGAAGCTTTCTTT. The chain uses TRBV6-5 and TRBJ1-1; D possibly corresponds to TRBD1 (5 bases). V lost 1 base and J lost 4, with 19 bases in between. The CDR3 is 17 amino acids. The germline V gene has CDR1 MNHEY and CDR2 SVGAGI.

V is TRBV5-1 and J is TRBJ1-5; D perhaps matches TRBD1 (5 bases). The ends were cut back, 4 bases at V and 5 bases at J, with 13 bases in the middle. CDR1 is SGHRS and CDR2 is YFSETQ in the germline V gene. This CDR3 has 14 amino acids. CDR3 in DNA: TGCGCCAGCAGCCCCGACAGTGTCTATCAGCCCCAGCATTTT. Its protein product is CASSPDSVYQPQHF.

This clonotype has at least ten counts. V usage is TRBV29-1 and J usage is TRBJ2-7; D may correspond to TRBD1 or TRBD2 (5 bases each). This CDR3 contains 15 residues. Trimming took off 4 bases at V and 5 bases at J, with 21 bases between the two ends. The germline CDR1 and CDR2 sequences are SQVTM and ANQGSEA. The CDR3 loop reads CSVVVILGRFNEQYF. For the CDR3, the DNA is TGCAGCGTTGTGGTAATTTTGGGACGGTTTAACGAGCAGTACTTC.

As for this clonotype: The junction does not match germline at one end; this may be a read error. V is TRBV27 and J is TRBJ1-2; 8 bases match TRBD1. CDR3 length: 13 amino acids. The germline V gene encodes CDR1 MNHEY and CDR2 SMNVEV (reference sequence). The DNA of the CDR3 is TGTGCTAGCAGTTTTCCAACAGGGGGAGTTCACACCTTC. This encodes CASSFPTGGVHTF.

This clonotype was picked up many times. The chain is built from TRBV19 and TRBJ2-1; 8 nucleotides line up with TRBD2. Looked up from germline, CDR1 is LNHDA and CDR2 is SQIVND (reference sequence). The CDR3 length is 14 residues. The trim removed 8 bases at V and 8 bases at J, leaving 11 bases unmatched. Here the CDR3 DNA reads TGTGCCAGTTCTCACGGGACTAGTGTTTATGAGCAGTTCTTC. Translation: CASSHGTSVYEQFF.

This clonotype appeared many times. The rearrangement joins TRBV28 to TRBJ1-1; D gene unclear. There are 12 residues in the CDR3. Between the trimmed V and J ends, which lost 7 bases and 0 bases, there was a span of 6 bases. CDR1 MDHEN and CDR2 SYDVKM come from the germline V gene. This CDR3 is CASNTLNTEAFF. Written as DNA, the CDR3 is TGTGCCAGCAATACTCTGAACACTGAAGCTTTCTTT.

This clonotype was seen many times. The gene calls are TRBV7-3 and TRBJ2-1; D ambiguous. V was shortened by 6 bases and J by 5 bases, with 5 bases between the two germline ends. The CDR3 is made up of 11 amino acids. Germline-derived CDR1 and CDR2 are SGHTA and FQGTGA. CDR3 DNA: TGTGCCAGCAGTAGGGACAATGAGCAGTTCTTC. Translation gives CASSRDNEQFF. The entire variable domain, with the rest obtained from reference TRBV7-3 and TRBJ2-1, is as follows: GAGVSQTPSNKVTEKGKYVELRCDPISGHTALYWYRQSLGQGPEFLIYFQGTGAADDSGLPNDRFFAVRPEGSVSTLKIQRTERGDSAVYLCASSRDNEQFFGPGTRLTVL.

This clonotype was seen at least ten times. The rearrangement uses TRBV12-3 or TRBV12-4 and TRBJ1-2; unclear D gene. The CDR3 consists of 14 residues. Trimming took 6 bases from V and 5 from J, leaving 16 bases between them. CDR3 in amino acids: CASSVPGRAYGYTF. The CDR3, as DNA: TGTGCCAGCAGCGTACCAGGCAGAGCGTATGGCTACACCTTC.